This T cell receptor beta chain is drawn from a study of blood T cells in healthy people across ages. Notes on the study in general: CMV status of donors was unknown, possibly confounding expanded clonotype changes.

Donors were healthy Caucasian individuals from Russia aged roughly 6 to 90. Samples each yielded at least 6 micrograms of total RNA. The V end was cut by 4 bases, the J end by 1 base, with 13 bases between. Germline assignment: CDR1 LNHDA and CDR2 SQIVND (reference sequence). The length of the CDR3 is 15 residues. With regard to this clonotype: Its antigen is currently unknown. A much larger clone differs from this one at a single base, so this may be a read error.

With a J-beta primer mix and a sample-barcoded 5' primer, a second PCR ran about 7 to 11 cycles. Every cDNA molecule bore a tag from a template-switch adaptor containing 12 random nucleotides. MiXCR was run by TCRdb on the 5' RACE reads, yielding one entry per CDR3 protein. The data show about 1.1 million distinct CDR3 sequences, 35% to 40% seen once. V usage is TRBV19 and J usage is TRBJ1-1; tentative D call: TRBD1 (5 bases). The source is a man between 18 and 35 years old in good health. The sample was blood. The CDR3 loop reads CASSSQGEGNTEAFF. CDR3 DNA: TGTGCCAGTAGTAGCCAGGGAGAAGGGAACACTGAAGCTTTCTTT.